Below, 24 T cell receptor beta chains from the same sample are listed, as sequenced in a study of cytomegalovirus exposure and HLA in healthy donors. In the PCR, 60 Vbeta and 13 Jbeta primers were used. The method was immunoSEQ multiplex PCR; TCRdb's version includes in-frame clones alone and lacks a portion of them. The sample consists of about 180,000 clones, almost 85% of them appearing once. Sequencing input: PBMCs. Receptors were obtained from a woman between 45 and 65 years old in good health and CMV-seronegative.

Only one count was recorded for this clone. This rearrangement joins TRBV5-4 to TRBJ2-3; 13 positions match TRBD2. The germline gives CDR1 SGHNT, CDR2 YYREEE (reference sequence). The CDR3 has 16 amino acids. V trimming: 4 bases; J trimming: 6 bases; junction bases outside the gene matches: 8. CDR3 residues: CASSAGLAGAKDTQYF. The CDR3 bases are TGTGCCAGCAGCGCTGGACTAGCGGGAGCTAAGGATACGCAGTATTTT. Variable domain in full (rest from reference TRBV5-4 and TRBJ2-3): ETGVTQSPTHLIKTRGQQVTLRCSSQSGHNTVSWYQQALGQGPQFIFQYYREEENGRGNFPPRFSGLQFPNYSSELNVNALELDDSALYLCASSAGLAGAKDTQYFGPGTRLTVL.

The chain joins TRBV18 to TRBJ2-4, with D uncertain. CDR3 length: 15 amino acids. Trimming stripped 2 bases from V and 6 bases from J, with 14 bases between. Germline V gene lookup returns CDR1 KGHSH and CDR2 LQKENI. This CDR3 is CASSPTGPLGNIQYF. The CDR3 DNA sequence: TGTGCCAGCTCACCAACGGGTCCTCTCGGAAACATTCAGTACTTC.

The genes are TRBV5-1 and TRBJ2-1; 9 bases map to TRBD2. V shed 0 bases and J 8 bases; nucleotides not matched to a gene: 9. The CDR3 is 16 residues long. Germline CDR1 is SGHRS and CDR2 is YFSETQ. CDR3 nucleotide sequence: TGCGCCAGCAGCTTGGTTAGCGGGAGTCTGGGCGATGAGCAGTTCTTC. Translation gives CASSLVSGSLGDEQFF.

The CDR3 is CASSFGGQREAFF. The CDR3 DNA reads as TGCGCCAGCAGCTTTGGCGGACAGCGAGAAGCTTTCTTT. V and J are TRBV5-1 and TRBJ1-1; possibly TRBD1 for D (6 bases). The CDR3 is 13 amino acids. The germline V and J ends were trimmed by 2 bases and 8 bases, with 13 bases remaining between them. Germline values: CDR1 SGHRS, CDR2 YFSETQ.

This rearrangement joins TRBV5-1 to TRBJ1-5; tentatively, D is TRBD1 (6 bases). Trimming removed 4 bases from V and 6 bases from J, with 20 bases in between. This CDR3 has 16 residues. Germline V gene data show CDR1 as SGHRS and CDR2 as YFSETQ. The CDR3, as DNA: TGCGCCAGCAGCCCCTTACCTACAGGGTCCGGTCAGCCCCAGCATTTT. Its translation is CASSPLPTGSGQPQHF.

V is TRBV27 and J is TRBJ1-1, with no clear D. V lost 4 bases to trimming and J lost 3 bases, with 9 bases between them. Germline assignment: CDR1 MNHEY and CDR2 SMNVEV (reference sequence). CDR3 length: 13 residues. The CDR3 DNA follows: TGTGCCAGCAGTTACACCGTCGACACTGAAGCTTTCTTT. Translating gives CASSYTVDTEAFF.

The chain couples TRBV28 to TRBJ2-7; D is ambiguous. The CDR3 sequence is 14 residues long. V lost 1 base, J lost 3 bases, and 10 bases lay in between. Germline V gene data show CDR1 as MDHEN and CDR2 as SYDVKM. DNA for the CDR3: TGTGCCAGCAGTTTATTGCAGCGCCACTACGAGCAGTACTTC. Translated, it gives CASSLLQRHYEQYF.

The chain recombines TRBV7-8 with TRBJ1-1; weak D call: TRBD1 (6 bases). Germline V gene lookup returns CDR1 SGHVS and CDR2 FQNEAQ. This CDR3 has 14 residues. Trimming cost V 1 base and J 0 bases, with 6 bases left between them. The CDR3 spells CASSLGTVNTEAFF. CDR3 sequence (DNA): TGTGCCAGCAGCTTAGGGACAGTGAACACTGAAGCTTTCTTT.

With respect to this clone: At the DNA level, this CDR3 is encoded by other sequences in the same sample as well. The J gene is TRBJ2-3, the V gene TRBV5-1; TRBD1 agrees at 11 bases. This CDR3 has 14 residues. V dropped 4 bases and J dropped 4; count of bases not matched to a gene: 2. Germline lookup yields CDR1 SGHRS and CDR2 YFSETQ. This CDR3 is CASSLGQGADTQYF. CDR3 sequence (DNA): TGCGCCAGCAGCCTGGGACAGGGGGCAGATACGCAGTATTTT.

The V gene is TRBV7-2, the J gene TRBJ2-3; no firm D call. The CDR3 spans 13 residues. Germline V CDR1 and CDR2: SGHTA, FQGNSA. V was pared by 1 base and J by 6 bases, with 8 bases between. The CDR3: CASSLEAVDTQYF. Here the CDR3 DNA reads TGTGCCAGCAGCTTAGAGGCGGTGGATACGCAGTATTTT. Using reference TRBV7-2 and TRBJ2-3 for the parts outside the CDR3, the full variable domain is GAGVSQSPSNKVTEKGKDVELRCDPISGHTALYWYRQSLGQGLEFLIYFQGNSAPDKSGLPSDRFSAERTGGSVSTLTIQRTQQEDSAVYLCASSLEAVDTQYFGPGTRLTVL.

The chain couples TRBV19 to TRBJ2-5; 7 bases match TRBD1. The CDR3 extends over 15 amino acids. V gave up 4 bases and J gave up 1 base; unmatched junction bases: 6. The germline V gene has CDR1 LNHDA and CDR2 SQIVND (reference sequence). The chain's CDR3 is CASSTTGAGQETQYF. The CDR3 region has the DNA TGTGCCAGTAGTACCACAGGGGCCGGCCAAGAGACCCAGTACTTC.

The V call is TRBV7-3, the J call TRBJ2-5, with TRBD2 as a possible D gene (6 bases). V gave up 2 bases and J gave up 3 bases, with 10 bases separating them. The CDR3 is 14 residues long. Germline CDR1 and CDR2: SGHTA and FQGTGA. The CDR3 region has the DNA TGTGCCAGCAGCTTAGAGGGCGGGAAAGAGACCCAGTACTTC. Encoded protein: CASSLEGGKETQYF.

The chain is built from TRBV27 and TRBJ2-5; 10 bases agree with TRBD2. V lost 0 bases and J lost 6; bases outside the gene matches: 4. The germline CDR1 and CDR2 sequences are MNHEY and SMNVEV (reference sequence). The CDR3 extends over 15 amino acids. The CDR3 here is CASSLSPSGGQTQYF. The CDR3 nucleotides read TGTGCCAGCAGTTTATCGCCTAGCGGGGGTCAGACCCAGTACTTC.

The chain couples TRBV4-3 to TRBJ2-1; 11 bases are a match to TRBD2. Unmatched junction bases numbered 3, after V lost 4 bases and J lost 4 bases. This CDR3 contains 15 residues. Germline CDR1 is LGHNA and CDR2 is YSLEER. The CDR3 sequence: CASSPSGGPYNEQFF. CDR3 bases: TGCGCCAGCAGCCCTAGCGGGGGGCCTTACAATGAGCAGTTCTTC.

The chain employs TRBV19 and TRBJ1-4, with unresolved D. There are 15 residues in the CDR3. Germline V gene data show CDR1 as LNHDA and CDR2 as SQIVND (reference sequence). V was cut by 6 bases and J by 0 bases, with 11 bases left in between. CDR3 sequence: CASRASPTTNEKLFF. CDR3 sequence (DNA): TGTGCCAGTAGGGCATCTCCGACAACTAATGAAAAACTGTTTTTT. The full variable domain, with the rest looked up from reference TRBV19 and TRBJ1-4, is DGGITQSPKYLFRKEGQNVTLSCEQNLNHDAMYWYRQDPGQGLRLIYYSQIVNDFQKGDIAEGYSVSREKKESFPLTVTSAQKNPTAFYLCASRASPTTNEKLFFGSGTQLSVL.

V is TRBV5-6 and J is TRBJ2-7; perhaps TRBD2 as D (6 bases). This CDR3 has 16 residues. V was trimmed by 3 bases and J by 0 bases, leaving 16 bases between them. Germline V CDR1 and CDR2: SGHDT, YYEEEE. CDR3 DNA: TGTGCCAGCAGCTCGACTCCGGGACTTGGCTCCTACGAGCAGTACTTC. It specifies CASSSTPGLGSYEQYF.

V gene TRBV2 combines with J gene TRBJ1-5, with D uncertain. Germline V gene lookup returns CDR1 SNHLY and CDR2 FYNNEI. Deletions cut 2 bases from V and 8 bases from J, with 13 bases between. This CDR3 has 14 amino acids. The DNA for the CDR3 is TGTGCCAGCAGTGAATTAATCACGGTCGAGCCCCAGCATTTT. Translating it yields CASSELITVEPQHF.

The chain recombines TRBV2 with TRBJ1-4; D not certain. V dropped 6 bases and J dropped 3 bases, with 8 bases sitting between them. CDR1 SNHLY and CDR2 FYNNEI come from the germline V gene. This CDR3 contains 13 residues. Written as DNA, the CDR3 is TGTGCCAGCAGAGCGGGCCCTAATGAAAAACTGTTTTTT. Its protein product is CASRAGPNEKLFF.

V and J are TRBV7-9 and TRBJ1-5; TRBD1 agrees at 9 bases. Germline lookup yields CDR1 SEHNR and CDR2 FQNEAQ (reference sequence). This CDR3 region has 16 residues. Trimming cost V 5 bases and J 0 bases; bases outside gene matches: 5. As DNA, the CDR3 is TGTGCCAGCAGCCTGGGACAGGGTAATAGCAATCAGCCCCAGCATTTT. It yields the protein CASSLGQGNSNQPQHF.

This rearrangement joins TRBV6-1 to TRBJ1-2; D call uncertain. Trimming shortened V by 4 bases and J by 4 bases, and 7 bases separated the two germline ends. CDR1 is MNHNS and CDR2 is SASEGT in the germline V gene. This CDR3 is built from 12 residues. CDR3 bases: TGTGCCAGCAGTGCCGACTCCTATGGCTACACCTTC. Translated: CASSADSYGYTF.

The rearrangement links TRBV7-2 to TRBJ1-5, with D perhaps TRBD1 (5 bases). The V gene lost 1 base and the J gene lost 7 bases, with 14 bases spanning the gap. This CDR3 comprises 15 residues. Germline CDR1 and CDR2: SGHTA and FQGNSA. CDR3 amino acids: CASSLVSQGRQPQHF. The CDR3 bases are TGTGCCAGCAGCTTAGTTTCGCAGGGTAGACAGCCCCAGCATTTT.

This clone was recorded only once. The V call is TRBV29-1, the J call TRBJ1-1, with no clear D. The CDR3 has 12 residues. Germline lookup yields CDR1 SQVTM and CDR2 ANQGSEA. With 3 bases removed from V and 1 base from J, the gap between germline ends came to 6 bases. The DNA for the CDR3 is TGCAGCGTTGACGTACAGAACACTGAAGCTTTCTTT. Its protein product is CSVDVQNTEAFF.

The V gene is TRBV6-5, the J gene TRBJ1-4; D is unresolved. This CDR3 has 13 residues. Germline values: CDR1 MNHEY, CDR2 SVGAGI. Trimming left V 4 bases short and J 8 bases short, with 11 bases between. This chain's CDR3 is CASSWREGEKLFF. CDR3 nucleotide sequence: TGTGCCAGCAGTTGGAGGGAGGGCGAAAAACTGTTTTTT.

The V call is TRBV5-8, the J call TRBJ2-5; 7 bases align to TRBD2. The CDR3 length is 19 residues. Germline CDR1 and CDR2: SGHTS and YDEGEE. Trimming at V came to 4 bases and at J to 5 bases, leaving 23 bases not matched to a gene. The CDR3 DNA follows: TGTGCCAGCAGCAGCTTCCGGGGGGACCAGTCGGGGATGGCGGAGACCCAGTACTTC. Protein product: CASSSFRGDQSGMAETQYF.